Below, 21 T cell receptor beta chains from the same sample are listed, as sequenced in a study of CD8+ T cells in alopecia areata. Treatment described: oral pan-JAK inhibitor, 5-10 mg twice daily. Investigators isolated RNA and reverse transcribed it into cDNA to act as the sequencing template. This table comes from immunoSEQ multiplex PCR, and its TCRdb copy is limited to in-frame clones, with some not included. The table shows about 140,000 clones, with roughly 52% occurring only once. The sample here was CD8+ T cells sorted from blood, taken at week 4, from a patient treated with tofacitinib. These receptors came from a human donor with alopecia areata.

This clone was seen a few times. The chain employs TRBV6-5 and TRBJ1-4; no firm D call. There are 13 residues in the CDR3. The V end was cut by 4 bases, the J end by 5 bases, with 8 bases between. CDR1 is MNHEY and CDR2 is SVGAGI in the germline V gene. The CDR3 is CASSSTWNEKLFF. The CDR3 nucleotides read TGTGCCAGCAGTTCGACCTGGAATGAAAAACTGTTTTTT.

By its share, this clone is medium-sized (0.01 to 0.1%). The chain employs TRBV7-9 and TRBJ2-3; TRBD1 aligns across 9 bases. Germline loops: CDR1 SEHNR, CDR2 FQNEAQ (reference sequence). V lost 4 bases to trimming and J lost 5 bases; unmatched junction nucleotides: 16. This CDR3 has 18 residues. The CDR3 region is CASSSNRIGQGILDTQYF. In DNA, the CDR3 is TGTGCCAGCAGCTCTAACCGTATCGGACAGGGGATTCTAGATACGCAGTATTTT.

CDR3 coding DNA: TGTGCCAGCAGTGAGGATGAGACCCAGTACTTC. It is translated as CASSEDETQYF. This chain links TRBV2 with TRBJ2-5; D ambiguous. The germline V gene has CDR1 SNHLY and CDR2 FYNNEI. The CDR3 length is 11 residues. Trimming removed 3 bases at V and 5 bases at J, with 4 bases between.

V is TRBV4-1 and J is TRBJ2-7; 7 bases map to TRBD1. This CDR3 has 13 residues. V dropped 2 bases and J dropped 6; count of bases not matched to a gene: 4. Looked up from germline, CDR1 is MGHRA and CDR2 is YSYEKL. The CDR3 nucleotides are TGCGCCAGCAGCCAACGGACAGGTTCCGAGCAGTACTTC. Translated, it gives CASSQRTGSEQYF.

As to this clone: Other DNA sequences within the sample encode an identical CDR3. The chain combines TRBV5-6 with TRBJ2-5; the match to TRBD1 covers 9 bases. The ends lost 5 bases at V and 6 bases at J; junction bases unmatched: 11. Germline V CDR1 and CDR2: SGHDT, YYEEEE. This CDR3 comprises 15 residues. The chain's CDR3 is CASRGRDRVRKTQYF. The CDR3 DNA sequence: TGTGCCAGCAGAGGCCGGGACAGGGTTCGGAAGACCCAGTACTTC. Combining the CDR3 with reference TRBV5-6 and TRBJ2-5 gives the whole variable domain DAGVTQSPTHLIKTRGQQVTLRCSPKSGHDTVSWYQQALGQGPQFIFQYYEEEERQRGNFPDRFSGHQFPNYSSELNVNALLLGDSALYLCASRGRDRVRKTQYFGPGTRLLVL.

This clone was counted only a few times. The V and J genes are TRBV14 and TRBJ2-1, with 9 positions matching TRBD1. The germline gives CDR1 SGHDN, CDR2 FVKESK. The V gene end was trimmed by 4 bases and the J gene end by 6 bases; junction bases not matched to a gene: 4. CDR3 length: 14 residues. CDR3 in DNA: TGTGCCAGCAGCCTGGACAGGGGCGGCAATGAGCAGTTCTTC. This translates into CASSLDRGGNEQFF. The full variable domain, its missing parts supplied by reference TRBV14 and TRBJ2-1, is EAGVTQFPSHSVIEKGQTVTLRCDPISGHDNLYWYRRVMGKEIKFLLHFVKESKQDESGMPNNRFLAERTGGTYSTLKVQPAELEDSGVYFCASSLDRGGNEQFFGPGTRLTVL.

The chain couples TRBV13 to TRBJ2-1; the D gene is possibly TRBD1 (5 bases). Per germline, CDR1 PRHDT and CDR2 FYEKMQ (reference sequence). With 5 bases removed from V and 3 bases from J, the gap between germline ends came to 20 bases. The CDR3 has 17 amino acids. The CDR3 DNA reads TGTGCCAGCAGCCTGTTGGGGCAGCCCCCCAACTACAATGAGCAGTTCTTC. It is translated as CASSLLGQPPNYNEQFF.

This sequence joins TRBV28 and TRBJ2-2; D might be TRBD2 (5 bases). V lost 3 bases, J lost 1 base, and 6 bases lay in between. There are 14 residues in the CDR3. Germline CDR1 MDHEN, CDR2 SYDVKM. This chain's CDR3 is CASSFGENTGELFF. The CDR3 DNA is TGTGCCAGCAGTTTCGGGGAGAACACCGGGGAGCTGTTTTTT.

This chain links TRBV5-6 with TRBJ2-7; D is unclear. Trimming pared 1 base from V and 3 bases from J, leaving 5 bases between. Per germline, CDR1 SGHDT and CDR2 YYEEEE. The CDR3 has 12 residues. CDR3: CASSLLNYEQYF. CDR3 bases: TGTGCCAGCAGCTTGCTGAACTACGAGCAGTACTTC.

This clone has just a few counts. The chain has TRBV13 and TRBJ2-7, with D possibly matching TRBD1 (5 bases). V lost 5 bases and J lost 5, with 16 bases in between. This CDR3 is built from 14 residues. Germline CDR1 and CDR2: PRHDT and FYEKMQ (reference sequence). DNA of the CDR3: TGTGCCAGCAGCCATACCGACAGAAATGACGAGCAGTACTTC. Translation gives CASSHTDRNDEQYF. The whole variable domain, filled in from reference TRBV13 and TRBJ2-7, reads AAGVIQSPRHLIKEKRETATLKCYPIPRHDTVYWYQQGPGQDPQFLISFYEKMQSDKGSIPDRFSAQQFSDYHSELNMSSLELGDSALYFCASSHTDRNDEQYFGPGTRLTVT.

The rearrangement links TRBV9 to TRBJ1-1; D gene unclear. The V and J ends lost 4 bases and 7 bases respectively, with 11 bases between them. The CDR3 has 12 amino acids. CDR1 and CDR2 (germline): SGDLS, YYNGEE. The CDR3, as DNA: TGTGCCAGCAGCCCCGGGGATTTTGAAGCTTTCTTT. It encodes CASSPGDFEAFF.

The CDR3 loop is CASSQEWGGESNQPQHF. DNA of the CDR3: TGCGCCAGCAGCCAAGAGTGGGGGGGGGAAAGCAATCAGCCCCAGCATTTT. The rearrangement links TRBV4-1 to TRBJ1-5; a weak D match, TRBD1 (5 bases). This CDR3 has 17 amino acids. Looked up from germline, CDR1 is MGHRA and CDR2 is YSYEKL. Trimming removed 0 bases at V and 1 base at J, with 13 bases between.

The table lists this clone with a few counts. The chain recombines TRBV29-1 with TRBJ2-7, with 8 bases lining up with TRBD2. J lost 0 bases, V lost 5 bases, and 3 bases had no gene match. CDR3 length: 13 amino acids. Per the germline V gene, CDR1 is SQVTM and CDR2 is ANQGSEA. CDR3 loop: CSVFSGASYEQYF. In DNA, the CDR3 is TGCAGCGTTTTTAGCGGGGCCTCCTACGAGCAGTACTTC.

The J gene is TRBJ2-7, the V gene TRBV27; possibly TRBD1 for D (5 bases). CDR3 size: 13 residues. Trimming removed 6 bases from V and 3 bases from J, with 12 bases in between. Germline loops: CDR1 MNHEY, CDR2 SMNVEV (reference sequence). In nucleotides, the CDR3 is TGTGCCAGCAGGGCAGGGTCGATCTACGAGCAGTACTTC. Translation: CASRAGSIYEQYF.

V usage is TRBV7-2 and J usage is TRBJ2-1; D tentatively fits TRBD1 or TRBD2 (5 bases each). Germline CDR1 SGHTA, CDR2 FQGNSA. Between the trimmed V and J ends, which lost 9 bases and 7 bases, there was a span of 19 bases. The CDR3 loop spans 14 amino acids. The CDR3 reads CASSSLPWGNEQFF. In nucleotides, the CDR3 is TGTGCCAGTAGCAGCTTACCTTGGGGGAATGAGCAGTTCTTC.

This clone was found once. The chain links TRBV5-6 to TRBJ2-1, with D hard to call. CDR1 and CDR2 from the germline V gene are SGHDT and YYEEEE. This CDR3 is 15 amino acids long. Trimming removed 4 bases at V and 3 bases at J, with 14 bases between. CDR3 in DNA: TGTGCCAGCAGCCGTGACGGAGACGGCTACAATGAGCAGTTCTTC. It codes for CASSRDGDGYNEQFF.

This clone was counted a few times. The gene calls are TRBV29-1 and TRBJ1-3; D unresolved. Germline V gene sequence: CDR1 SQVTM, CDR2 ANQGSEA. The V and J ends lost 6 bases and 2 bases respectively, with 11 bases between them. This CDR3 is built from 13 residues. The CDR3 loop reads CSVSPDPGNTIYF. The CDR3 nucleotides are TGCAGCGTCTCCCCCGACCCTGGAAACACCATATATTTT.

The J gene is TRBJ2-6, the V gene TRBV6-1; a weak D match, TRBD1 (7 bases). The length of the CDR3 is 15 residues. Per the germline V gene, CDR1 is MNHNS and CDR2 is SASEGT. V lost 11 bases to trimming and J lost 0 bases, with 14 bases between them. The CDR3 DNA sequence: TGTGCCGGCGGGACAGCACTCTCTGGGGCCAACGTCCTGACTTTC. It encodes CAGGTALSGANVLTF.

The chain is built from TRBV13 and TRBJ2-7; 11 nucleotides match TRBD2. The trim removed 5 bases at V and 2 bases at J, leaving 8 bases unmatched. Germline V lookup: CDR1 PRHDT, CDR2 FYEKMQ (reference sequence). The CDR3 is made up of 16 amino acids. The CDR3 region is CASSQDATSGAYEQYF. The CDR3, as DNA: TGTGCCAGCAGCCAAGATGCGACTAGCGGGGCCTACGAGCAGTACTTC.

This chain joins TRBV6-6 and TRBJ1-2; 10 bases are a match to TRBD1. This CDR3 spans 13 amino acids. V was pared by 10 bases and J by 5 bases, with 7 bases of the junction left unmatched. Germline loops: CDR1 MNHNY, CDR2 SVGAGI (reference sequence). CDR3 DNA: TGTGCCATAGACAGGGGGCGTGGGTATGGCTACACCTTC. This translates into CAIDRGRGYGYTF.

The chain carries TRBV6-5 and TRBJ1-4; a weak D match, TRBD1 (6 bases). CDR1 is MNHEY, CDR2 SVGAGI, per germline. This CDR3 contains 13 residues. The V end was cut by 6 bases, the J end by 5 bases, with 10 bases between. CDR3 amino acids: CASRGQGNEKLFF. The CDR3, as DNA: TGTGCCAGCAGAGGGCAGGGGAATGAAAAACTGTTTTTT.